These 22 T cell receptor beta chains share one sample of origin, sequenced in a study of T cells in Graves' hyperthyroidism and ophthalmopathy. TCR beta CDR3 regions were amplified from RNA transcripts. First-round RT-PCR with HTBI primers amplified the TCR CDR3 region. TCRdb analysed the multiplex PCR reads with MiXCR anew, one entry per CDR3 protein. Altogether approximately 300,000 distinct CDR3 sequences are present, over 15% being singletons, with the ten largest covering over 50%. Sequenced: blood. All receptors come from a woman between 55 and 75 years old with Graves' ophthalmopathy.

This clonotype was observed a handful of times. The rearrangement uses TRBV5-6 and TRBJ1-1; TRBD1 is a possible D gene (5 bases). The V end was cut by 0 bases, the J end by 9 bases, with 9 bases between. Germline V gene data show CDR1 as SGHDT and CDR2 as YYEEEE. CDR3 length: 12 residues. This CDR3 is CASSLGGNKAFF. CDR3 nucleotide sequence: TGTGCCAGCAGCTTGGGGGGGAACAAAGCTTTCTTT.

This clonotype appeared a few times. At one boundary the junction diverges from the germline segment, which might be a read error. This chain links TRBV10-3 with TRBJ2-5; TRBD2 aligns across 8 bases. The length of the CDR3 is 15 residues. The germline V gene encodes CDR1 ENHRY and CDR2 SYGVKD. The CDR3 coding sequence is TGTGTCATCAGTGATCGGTCTAGCGGGCAAGAGACCCAGTACTTC. Translation: CVISDRSSGQETQYF.

This clonotype was observed a handful of times. The genes are TRBV29-1 and TRBJ2-5, with 12 bases fitting TRBD2. The CDR3 extends over 15 amino acids. Germline V gives CDR1 SQVTM, CDR2 ANQGSEA. The J segment lost 7 bases and the V segment lost 4 bases, leaving 10 bases of the junction unmatched. The CDR3 protein is CSVGPSGGAGVTQYF. The DNA for the CDR3 is TGCAGCGTTGGGCCTAGCGGGGGGGCCGGGGTGACCCAGTACTTC.

This clonotype was recorded many times. The V gene is TRBV20-1, the J gene TRBJ1-5; possible D gene TRBD1, 6 bases. Deletions cut 3 bases from V and 5 bases from J, with 14 bases between. This CDR3 region has 14 residues. CDR1 DFQATT and CDR2 SNEGSKA come from the germline V gene (reference sequence). CDR3 amino acids: CSARRQGIYQPQHF. DNA of the CDR3: TGCAGTGCTAGGCGCCAGGGGATTTATCAGCCCCAGCATTTT.

In this sample, this clonotype turned up a few times. The chain carries TRBV9 and TRBJ1-5; D is unresolved. Deletions cut 4 bases from V and 0 bases from J, with 11 bases between. From germline, CDR1 is SGDLS and CDR2 YYNGEE. The CDR3 covers 15 residues. The chain's CDR3 is CASSTRPGSNQPQHF. CDR3 bases: TGTGCCAGCAGCACCCGACCGGGTAGCAATCAGCCCCAGCATTTT.

The rearrangement links TRBV4-2 to TRBJ1-2; possibly TRBD1 for D (5 bases). This CDR3 spans 16 amino acids. The V gene's germline CDR1 is LGHNA and CDR2 YNFKEQ. V was trimmed by 7 bases and J by 2 bases, leaving 20 bases between them. The CDR3 region is CASTPGGAGGNYGYTF. CDR3 bases: TGTGCCAGCACCCCGGGGGGAGCAGGAGGGAACTATGGCTACACCTTC.

This clonotype has ten or more counts. The chain links TRBV20-1 to TRBJ2-1, with unresolved D. In germline, CDR1 is DFQATT, CDR2 SNEGSKA (reference sequence). The CDR3 loop spans 14 amino acids. V was trimmed by 2 bases and J by 0 bases, leaving 8 bases between them. CDR3 bases: TGCAGTGCTAGACTAACAAGCTCCTACAATGAGCAGTTCTTC. This translates into CSARLTSSYNEQFF.

The chain combines TRBV5-1 with TRBJ1-4, with 8 positions matching TRBD1. The junction had 4 bases not matched to a gene; V was cut back by 3 bases and J by 6 bases. Germline V gene lookup returns CDR1 SGHRS and CDR2 YFSETQ. The CDR3 length is 14 residues. CDR3 DNA sequence: TGCGCCAGCAGCTCACAGGGGGTGGATGAAAAACTGTTTTTT. Translation gives CASSSQGVDEKLFF.

This clonotype was seen ten or more times. The chain has TRBV20-1 and TRBJ1-1; 7 nucleotides line up with TRBD1. The germline V gene has CDR1 DFQATT and CDR2 SNEGSKA (reference sequence). The CDR3 is 13 residues long. V lost 6 bases, J lost 5 bases, and 9 bases stayed unmatched. The CDR3 reads CSAPGTVETEAFF. DNA of the CDR3: TGCAGTGCACCCGGGACAGTGGAGACTGAAGCTTTCTTT.

This clonotype came up many times. This rearrangement joins TRBV12-3 or TRBV12-4 to TRBJ1-5, with 9 bases that match TRBD1. There are 15 residues in the CDR3. Germline trimming cut 3 bases from V and 6 bases from J; bases unmatched to any gene: 6. This chain's CDR3 is CASSLNTGGGQPQHF. The CDR3 DNA is TGTGCCAGCAGTTTGAATACAGGGGGCGGTCAGCCCCAGCATTTT.

At least ten counts were recorded for this clonotype. This chain links TRBV5-8 with TRBJ1-1, with D perhaps matching TRBD1 (5 bases). The V gene's germline CDR1 is SGHTS and CDR2 YDEGEE. V shed 0 bases and J shed 3 bases, with 21 bases lying between them. This CDR3 contains 18 residues. CDR3 loop: CASSLGVIRGIGDTEAFF. CDR3 sequence (DNA): TGTGCCAGCAGCTTGGGGGTCATTCGTGGTATAGGGGACACTGAAGCTTTCTTT.

Concerning this clonotype itself: This may arise from a read error, as a much more abundant clone is one base away. This is likely a read error, given that the CDR3 carries no conserved phenylalanine or tryptophan at its end. The rearrangement joins TRBV3-1 to TRBJ1-2, with a possible D match to TRBD1 (5 bases). The V gene lost 1 base and the J gene lost 8 bases, with 14 bases spanning the gap. Germline V gene data show CDR1 as LGHDT and CDR2 as YNNKEL (reference sequence). This CDR3 contains 14 residues. The CDR3 loop is CASSQAWDPSGYTL. The CDR3 region has the DNA TGTGCCAGCAGCCAAGCTTGGGACCCCTCCGGCTACACCCTC.

This chain joins TRBV9 and TRBJ2-1; 14 nucleotides line up with TRBD2. The germline CDR1 and CDR2 sequences are SGDLS and YYNGEE. The CDR3 length is 16 residues. J lost 8 bases, V lost 2 bases, and 6 bases had no gene match. The CDR3 nucleotides read TGTGCCAGCAGCGTCTCAGGGACTAGCGGGAGTTATGAGCAGTTCTTC. This codes for CASSVSGTSGSYEQFF.

This clonotype showed up many times. This sequence joins TRBV2 and TRBJ1-5; 9 bases are a match to TRBD1. In germline, CDR1 is SNHLY, CDR2 FYNNEI. V lost 8 bases and J lost 6; bases outside the gene matches: 20. The CDR3 has 18 amino acids. Here the CDR3 reads CASDKGQGSGRGTQPQHF. In DNA, the CDR3 is TGTGCCAGCGATAAGGGACAGGGTAGTGGACGGGGGACTCAGCCCCAGCATTTT. Together with reference TRBV2 and TRBJ1-5, the CDR3 gives the full variable domain: EPEVTQTPSHQVTQMGQEVILRCVPISNHLYFYWYRQILGQKVEFLVSFYNNEISEKSEIFDDQFSVERPDGSNFTLKIRSTKLEDSAMYFCASDKGQGSGRGTQPQHFGDGTRLSIL.

This clonotype was counted at least ten times. The chain couples TRBV19 to TRBJ1-1, with D perhaps TRBD1 (5 bases). The V gene lost 1 base and the J gene lost 4 bases, with 13 bases spanning the gap. This CDR3 spans 15 amino acids. Germline CDR1 reads LNHDA; CDR2 reads SQIVND (reference sequence). The CDR3 protein is CASSIALERGTEAFF. The CDR3 nucleotides read TGTGCCAGTAGTATAGCATTGGAGAGGGGCACTGAAGCTTTCTTT.

This rearrangement joins TRBV27 to TRBJ2-1; D remains ambiguous. V was shortened by 0 bases and J by 10 bases, with 13 bases between the two germline ends. This CDR3 contains 14 residues. Germline CDR1 reads MNHEY; CDR2 reads SMNVEV (reference sequence). CDR3 in DNA: TGTGCCAGCAGTTTATCGTTCCCTGCTTTGGAGCAGTTCTTC. It specifies CASSLSFPALEQFF.

In this sample, this clonotype turned up a few times. V is TRBV2 and J is TRBJ1-4; TRBD1 is a possible D gene (5 bases). The CDR3 consists of 12 residues. CDR1 and CDR2 from the germline V gene are SNHLY and FYNNEI. V was trimmed by 8 bases and J by 3 bases, leaving 7 bases between them. The CDR3 DNA follows: TGTGCCAGCCAAGGGGCTAATGAAAAACTGTTTTTT. It is translated as CASQGANEKLFF.

This clonotype was detected many times. This chain uses TRBV5-1 with TRBJ1-1, with D uncertain. CDR3 length equals 15 residues. V was clipped by 1 base and J by 1 base, with 11 bases between them. Germline CDR1 SGHRS, CDR2 YFSETQ. The CDR3 nucleotides read TGCGCCAGCAGCTTGATTGGGCATAAGAACACTGAAGCTTTCTTT. Encoded protein: CASSLIGHKNTEAFF.

This clonotype was seen repeatedly, ten times or more. A read error may be the cause here, since a much bigger clone is one base away. The chain recombines TRBV7-2 with TRBJ2-3; D may be TRBD2 (5 bases). V lost 7 bases and J 0 bases, leaving 20 bases between the germline ends. The CDR3 consists of 17 residues. Germline CDR1 reads SGHTA; CDR2 reads FQGNSA. Here the CDR3 reads CASNPLGVRHSTDTQYF. CDR3 bases: TGTGCCAGCAACCCACTCGGGGTGCGCCATAGCACAGATACGCAGTATTTT.

This clonotype turned up a few times. CDR3 sequence (DNA): TGCAGTGCTCTCCCGGGATCAGCGGATGAGCAGTACTTC. This sequence encodes CSALPGSADEQYF. The rearrangement uses TRBV20-1 and TRBJ2-7, with D maybe TRBD2 (5 bases). V gave up 5 bases and J gave up 7 bases, with 18 bases separating them. The CDR3 is made up of 13 amino acids. Germline-derived CDR1 and CDR2 are DFQATT and SNEGSKA (reference sequence).

The chain couples TRBV4-3 to TRBJ2-1; 10 bases are a match to TRBD2. The CDR3 is 15 residues long. After removal of 1 base from V and 3 bases from J, the junction contained 0 bases not matched to a gene. Germline V lookup: CDR1 LGHNA, CDR2 YSLEER. CDR3 amino acids: CASSQGTSGYNEQFF. The DNA of the CDR3 is TGCGCCAGCAGCCAAGGGACTAGCGGCTACAATGAGCAGTTCTTC.

There are many counts of this clonotype. V is TRBV20-1 and J is TRBJ1-5, with D perhaps TRBD1 (6 bases). The V gene lost 3 bases and the J gene lost 2 bases, with 17 bases spanning the gap. The V gene's germline CDR1 is DFQATT and CDR2 SNEGSKA (reference sequence). CDR3 length equals 16 residues. The DNA of the CDR3 is TGCAGTGCTAGTCCCCCCGGGGGGCTAGGCAATCAGCCCCAGCATTTT. It codes for CSASPPGGLGNQPQHF.